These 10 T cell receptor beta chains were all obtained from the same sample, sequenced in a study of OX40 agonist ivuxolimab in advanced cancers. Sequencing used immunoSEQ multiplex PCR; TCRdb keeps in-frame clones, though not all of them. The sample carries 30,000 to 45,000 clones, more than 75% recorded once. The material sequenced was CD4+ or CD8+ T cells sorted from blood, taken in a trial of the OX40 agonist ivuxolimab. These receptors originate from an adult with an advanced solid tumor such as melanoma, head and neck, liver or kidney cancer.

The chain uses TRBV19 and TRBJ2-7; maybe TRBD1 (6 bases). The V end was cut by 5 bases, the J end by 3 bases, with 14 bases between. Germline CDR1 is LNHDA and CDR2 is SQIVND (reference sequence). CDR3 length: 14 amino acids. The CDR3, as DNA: TGTGCCAGTAGTCCCGGGACACCTTACTACGAGCAGTACTTC. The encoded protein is CASSPGTPYYEQYF.

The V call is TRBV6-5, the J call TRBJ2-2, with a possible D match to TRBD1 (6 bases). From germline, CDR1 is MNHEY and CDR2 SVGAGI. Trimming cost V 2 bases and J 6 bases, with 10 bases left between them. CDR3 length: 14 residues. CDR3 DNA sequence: TGTGCCAGCAGTTACACAGGGTCGGCCGGGGAGCTGTTTTTT. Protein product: CASSYTGSAGELFF.

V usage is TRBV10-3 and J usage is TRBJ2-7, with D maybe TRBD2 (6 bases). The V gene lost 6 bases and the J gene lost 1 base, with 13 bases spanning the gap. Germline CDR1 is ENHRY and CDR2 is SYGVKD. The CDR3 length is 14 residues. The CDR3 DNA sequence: TGTGCCATCAGAGCGGATGCGGGATCCTACGAGCAGTACTTC. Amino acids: CAIRADAGSYEQYF.

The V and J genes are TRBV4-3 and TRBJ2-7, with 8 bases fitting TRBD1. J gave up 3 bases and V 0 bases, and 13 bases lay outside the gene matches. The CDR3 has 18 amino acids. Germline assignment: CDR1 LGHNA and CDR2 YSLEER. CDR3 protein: CASSQESLYTGGIYEQYF. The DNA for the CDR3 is TGCGCCAGCAGCCAAGAATCTCTGTATACAGGGGGAATCTACGAGCAGTACTTC.

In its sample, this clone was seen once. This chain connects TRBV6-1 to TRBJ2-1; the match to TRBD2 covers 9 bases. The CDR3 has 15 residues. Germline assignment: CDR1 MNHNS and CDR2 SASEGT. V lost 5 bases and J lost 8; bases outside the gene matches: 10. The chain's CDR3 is CASSHTPGLAYEQFF. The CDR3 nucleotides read TGTGCCAGCAGTCATACCCCGGGACTAGCCTATGAGCAGTTCTTC.

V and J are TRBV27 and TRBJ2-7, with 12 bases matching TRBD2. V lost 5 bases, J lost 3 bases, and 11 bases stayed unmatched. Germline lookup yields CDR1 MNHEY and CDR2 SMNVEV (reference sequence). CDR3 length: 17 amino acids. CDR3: CASSATVATSGSYEQYF. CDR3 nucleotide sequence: TGTGCCAGCAGTGCCACCGTGGCGACTAGCGGGAGCTACGAGCAGTACTTC.

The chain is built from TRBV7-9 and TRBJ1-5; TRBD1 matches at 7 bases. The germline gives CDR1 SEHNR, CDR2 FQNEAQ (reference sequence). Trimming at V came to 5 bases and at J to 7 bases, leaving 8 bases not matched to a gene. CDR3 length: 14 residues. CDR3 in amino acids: CASSPGGWGQPQHF. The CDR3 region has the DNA TGTGCCAGCAGCCCAGGGGGATGGGGCCAGCCCCAGCATTTT. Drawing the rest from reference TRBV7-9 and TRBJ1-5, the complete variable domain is DTGVSQNPRHKITKRGQNVTFRCDPISEHNRLYWYRQTLGQGPEFLTYFQNEAQLEKSRLLSDRFSAERPKGSFSTLEIQRTEQGDSAMYLCASSPGGWGQPQHFGDGTRLSIL.

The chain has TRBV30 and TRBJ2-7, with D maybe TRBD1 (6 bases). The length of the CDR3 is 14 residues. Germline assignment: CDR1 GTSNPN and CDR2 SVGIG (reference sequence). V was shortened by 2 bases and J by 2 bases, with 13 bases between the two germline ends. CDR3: CAWSTGLGAYEQYF. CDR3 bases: TGTGCCTGGAGTACAGGGCTAGGTGCCTACGAGCAGTACTTC. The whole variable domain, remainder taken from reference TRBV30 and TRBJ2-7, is SQTIHQWPATLVQPVGSPLSLECTVEGTSNPNLYWYRQAAGRGLQLLFYSVGIGQISSEVPQNLSASRPQDRQFILSSKKLLLSDSGFYLCAWSTGLGAYEQYFGPGTRLTVT.

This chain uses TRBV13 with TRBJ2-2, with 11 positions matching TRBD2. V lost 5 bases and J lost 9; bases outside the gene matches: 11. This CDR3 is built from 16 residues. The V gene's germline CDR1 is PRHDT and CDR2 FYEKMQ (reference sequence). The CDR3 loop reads CASSKRVAGGPWELFF. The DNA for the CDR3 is TGTGCCAGCAGCAAACGGGTAGCGGGAGGGCCTTGGGAGCTGTTTTTT.

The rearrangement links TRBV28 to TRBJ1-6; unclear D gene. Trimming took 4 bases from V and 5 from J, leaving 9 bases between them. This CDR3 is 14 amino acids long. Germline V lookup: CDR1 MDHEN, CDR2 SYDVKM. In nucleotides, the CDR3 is TGTGCCAGCAGTTATGACAATAATAATTCACCCCTCCACTTT. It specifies CASSYDNNNSPLHF.